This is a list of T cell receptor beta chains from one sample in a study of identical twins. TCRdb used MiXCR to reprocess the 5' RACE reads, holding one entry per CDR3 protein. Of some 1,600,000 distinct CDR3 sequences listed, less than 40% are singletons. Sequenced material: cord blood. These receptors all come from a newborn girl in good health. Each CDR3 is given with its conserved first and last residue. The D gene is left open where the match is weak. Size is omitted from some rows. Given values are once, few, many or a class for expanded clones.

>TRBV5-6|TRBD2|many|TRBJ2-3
TGTGCCAGCAGCTACAGACTAGCGGGAGGCACAGATACGCAGTATTTT
CASSYRLAGGTDTQYF
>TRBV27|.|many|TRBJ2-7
TGTGCCAGCAGTTTTGGGCAGGAGTACGAGCAGTACTTC
CASSFGQEYEQYF
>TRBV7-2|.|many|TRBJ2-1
TGTGCCAGCAGCTTAGCGCTCACTCTTAACAATGAGCAGTTCTTC
CASSLALTLNNEQFF
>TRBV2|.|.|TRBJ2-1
TGTGCCAGCAAAGGGACGGGACGGGCCCACAATGAGCAGTTCTTC
CASKGTGRAHNEQFF
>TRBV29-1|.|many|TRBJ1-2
TGCAGCGTTGACCCAGGGTATGGCTACACCTTC
CSVDPGYGYTF
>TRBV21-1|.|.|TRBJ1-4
TGTGCCAGCAGCAAATTCCCCGGACATGAAAAACTGTTTTTT
CASSKFPGHEKLFF
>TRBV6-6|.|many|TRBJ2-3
TGTGCCAGCAGTTACTCAAGCGGCGATACGCAGTATTTT
CASSYSSGDTQYF
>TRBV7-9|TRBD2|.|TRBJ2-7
TGTGCCAGCAGCCGCTCAGCGGGAGGGAGCTACGAGCAGTACTTC
CASSRSAGGSYEQYF
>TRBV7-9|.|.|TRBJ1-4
TGTGCCAGCAGCACCGACCGCGAGTGGGATAATGAAAAACTGTTTTTT
CASSTDREWDNEKLFF
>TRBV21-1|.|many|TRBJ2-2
TGTGCCAGCAGCAAAGGACAGAACACCGGGGAGCTGTTTTTT
CASSKGQNTGELFF
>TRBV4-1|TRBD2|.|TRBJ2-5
TGCGCCAGCAGCCAAAAAAGGACTAGCGGGGGGGCCGAGACCCAGTACTTC
CASSQKRTSGGAETQYF
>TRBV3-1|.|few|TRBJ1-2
TGTGCCAGCAGCCAGGGGGTGATAGCCTATGGCTACACCTTC
CASSQGVIAYGYTF
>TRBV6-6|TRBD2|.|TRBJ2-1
TGTGCCAGCAGTCACTTAGGGACTAGCGGGAGTCGGAATGAGCAGTTCTTC
CASSHLGTSGSRNEQFF
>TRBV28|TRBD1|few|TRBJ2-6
TGTGCCAGCAGGGGCAGGGGACAGGGGGCAAGTACAGGGGCCAACGTCCTGACTTTC
CASRGRGQGASTGANVLTF
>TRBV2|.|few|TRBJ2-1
TGTGCCAGCACCTTGGACAGCCGCTCCTACAATGAGCAGTTCTTC
CASTLDSRSYNEQFF
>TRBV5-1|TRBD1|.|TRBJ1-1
TGCGCCAGCAGCTTGGGACGGACAGGGGGGGGTGTTGAAGCTTTCTTT
CASSLGRTGGGVEAFF